The 7 T cell receptor beta chains reported below all come from one sample, sequenced in a study of shared clonotypes between healthy human individuals. The assay was immunoSEQ multiplex PCR, and TCRdb's table has in-frame clones only and misses some. The sample holds over 1.4 million clones, more than 95% seen once. Sequenced sample: naive CD4+ T cells sorted from blood. Subset meaning: CD45RA+ positively selected. Receptors originate from a man younger than 40 in good health.

The chain uses TRBV19 and TRBJ2-7; 7 nucleotides align to TRBD1. V lost 5 bases and J lost 6; bases outside the gene matches: 19. From germline, CDR1 is LNHDA and CDR2 SQIVND (reference sequence). The CDR3 totals 17 residues. CDR3: CASSLWAGTVLGSEQYF. As DNA, the CDR3 is TGTGCCAGTAGTTTATGGGCCGGGACAGTCTTAGGGAGCGAGCAGTACTTC.

This clone showed up just once. The chain has TRBV28 and TRBJ2-7; TRBD2 matches at 10 bases. The CDR3 spans 15 residues. Unmatched junction bases numbered 10, after V lost 5 bases and J lost 6 bases. Germline V gene lookup returns CDR1 MDHEN and CDR2 SYDVKM. The CDR3 loop is CASSLQSGRAFEQYF. DNA of the CDR3: TGTGCCAGCAGTCTACAGAGCGGGAGGGCCTTCGAGCAGTACTTC.

V and J are TRBV5-6 and TRBJ1-5, with 11 positions matching TRBD1. The CDR3 runs to 17 residues. Germline values: CDR1 SGHDT, CDR2 YYEEEE. V lost 0 bases, J lost 6 bases, and 8 bases stayed unmatched. CDR3 DNA: TGTGCCAGCAGCTTGGCCCTGGACAGGGGGCTAATTCAGCCCCAGCATTTT. Translated, it gives CASSLALDRGLIQPQHF.

This chain links TRBV2 with TRBJ2-7, with D possibly matching TRBD1 (5 bases). This CDR3 region has 14 residues. V was cut by 4 bases and J by 5 bases, with 15 bases left in between. Germline values: CDR1 SNHLY, CDR2 FYNNEI. The CDR3 reads CASSGMQGADEQYF. The DNA for the CDR3 is TGTGCCAGCAGTGGGATGCAGGGCGCCGACGAGCAGTACTTC.

The gene calls are TRBV5-5 and TRBJ2-1, with D perhaps assigned TRBD1 or TRBD2 (6 bases each). CDR1 SGHKS and CDR2 YYEKEE come from the germline V gene (reference sequence). This CDR3 region has 16 residues. V was clipped by 4 bases and J by 5 bases, with 19 bases between them. CDR3 protein: CASSRVGGGLDNEQFF. DNA for the CDR3: TGTGCCAGCAGCCGGGTAGGGGGAGGCCTTGACAATGAGCAGTTCTTC. Using reference TRBV5-5 and TRBJ2-1 for the parts outside the CDR3, the full variable domain is DAGVTQSPTHLIKTRGQQVTLRCSPISGHKSVSWYQQVLGQGPQFIFQYYEKEERGRGNFPDRFSARQFPNYSSELNVNALLLGDSALYLCASSRVGGGLDNEQFFGPGTRLTVL.

The genes are TRBV4-3 and TRBJ2-3; a possible D gene is TRBD2 (5 bases). CDR3 length: 15 residues. Trimming shortened V by 2 bases and J by 2 bases, and 11 bases separated the two germline ends. CDR1 is LGHNA, CDR2 YSLEER, per germline. CDR3 sequence reads: CASSQRRVPTDTQYF. CDR3 coding DNA: TGCGCCAGCAGCCAACGGCGGGTTCCCACAGATACGCAGTATTTT.

This CDR3 is CASSSGTLMNEKLFF. The CDR3 DNA sequence: TGTGCCAGCAGTTCCGGGACCCTGATGAATGAAAAACTGTTTTTT. The chain links TRBV28 to TRBJ1-4; TRBD1 is a possible D gene (5 bases). With 4 bases removed from V and 5 bases from J, the gap between germline ends came to 14 bases. This CDR3 spans 15 amino acids. CDR1 MDHEN and CDR2 SYDVKM come from the germline V gene.